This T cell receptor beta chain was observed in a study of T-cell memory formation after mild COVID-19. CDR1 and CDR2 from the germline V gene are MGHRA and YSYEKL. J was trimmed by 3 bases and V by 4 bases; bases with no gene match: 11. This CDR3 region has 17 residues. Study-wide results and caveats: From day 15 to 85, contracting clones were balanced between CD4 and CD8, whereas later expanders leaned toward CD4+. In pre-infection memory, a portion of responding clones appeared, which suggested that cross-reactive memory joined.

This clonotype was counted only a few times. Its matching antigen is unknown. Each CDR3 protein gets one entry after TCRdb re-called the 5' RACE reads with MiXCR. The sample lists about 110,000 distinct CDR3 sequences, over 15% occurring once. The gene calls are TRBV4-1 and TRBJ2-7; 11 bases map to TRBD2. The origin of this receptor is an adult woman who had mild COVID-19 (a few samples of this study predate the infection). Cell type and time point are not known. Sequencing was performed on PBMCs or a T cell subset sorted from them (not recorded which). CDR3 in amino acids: CASSRRKGGLADYEQYF. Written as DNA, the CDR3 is TGCGCCAGCAGCCGCCGCAAAGGGGGACTAGCGGACTACGAGCAGTACTTC.